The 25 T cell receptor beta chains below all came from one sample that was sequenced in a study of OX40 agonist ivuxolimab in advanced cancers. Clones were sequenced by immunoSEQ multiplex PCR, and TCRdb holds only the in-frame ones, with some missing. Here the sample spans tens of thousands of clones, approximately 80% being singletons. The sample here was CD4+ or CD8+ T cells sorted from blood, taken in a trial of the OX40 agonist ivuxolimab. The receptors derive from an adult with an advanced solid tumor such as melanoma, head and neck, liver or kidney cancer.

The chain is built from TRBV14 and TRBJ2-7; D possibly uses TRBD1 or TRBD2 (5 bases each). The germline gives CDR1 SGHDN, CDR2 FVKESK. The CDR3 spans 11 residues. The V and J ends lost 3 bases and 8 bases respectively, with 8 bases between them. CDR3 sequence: CASSQGPQQYF. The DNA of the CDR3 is TGTGCCAGCAGCCAGGGACCCCAGCAGTACTTC.

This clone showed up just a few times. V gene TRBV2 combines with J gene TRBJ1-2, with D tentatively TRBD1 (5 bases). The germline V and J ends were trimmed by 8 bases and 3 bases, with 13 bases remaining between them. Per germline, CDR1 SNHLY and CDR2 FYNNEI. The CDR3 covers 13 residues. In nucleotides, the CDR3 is TGTGCCAGCGCGAGGGGAATTGACTATGGCTACACCTTC. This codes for CASARGIDYGYTF.

The chain's CDR3 is CASSPTGMGEKLFF. The CDR3, as DNA: TGTGCCAGCAGTCCGACAGGGATGGGTGAAAAACTGTTTTTT. The chain carries TRBV6-1 and TRBJ1-4, with 7 bases matching TRBD1. The CDR3 extends over 14 amino acids. CDR1 MNHNS and CDR2 SASEGT come from the germline V gene. Trimming cost V 5 bases and J 7 bases; bases outside gene matches: 7.

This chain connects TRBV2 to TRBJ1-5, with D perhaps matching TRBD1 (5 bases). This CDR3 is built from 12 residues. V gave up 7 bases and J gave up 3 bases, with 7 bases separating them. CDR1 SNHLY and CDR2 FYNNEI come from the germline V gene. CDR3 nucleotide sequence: TGTGCCAGCATGACAGACAATCAGCCCCAGCATTTT. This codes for CASMTDNQPQHF.

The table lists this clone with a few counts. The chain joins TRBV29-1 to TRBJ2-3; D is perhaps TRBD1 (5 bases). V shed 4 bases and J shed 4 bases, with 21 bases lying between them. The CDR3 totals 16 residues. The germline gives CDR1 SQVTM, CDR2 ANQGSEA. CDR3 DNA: TGCAGCGTTGTGGGCGCCGGCCGCAGGGCCCCAGATACGCAGTATTTT. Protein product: CSVVGAGRRAPDTQYF.

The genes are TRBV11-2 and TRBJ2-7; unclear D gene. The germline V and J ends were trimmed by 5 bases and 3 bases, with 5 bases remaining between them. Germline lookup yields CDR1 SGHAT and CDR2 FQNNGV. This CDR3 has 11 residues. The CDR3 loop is CASSPFYEQYF. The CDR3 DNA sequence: TGTGCCAGCAGCCCCTTCTACGAGCAGTACTTC.

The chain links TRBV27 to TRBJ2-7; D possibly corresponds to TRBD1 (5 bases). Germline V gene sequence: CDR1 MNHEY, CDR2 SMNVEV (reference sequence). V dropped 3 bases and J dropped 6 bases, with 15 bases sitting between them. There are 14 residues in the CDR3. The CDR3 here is CASSFVQGLGEQYF. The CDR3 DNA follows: TGTGCCAGCAGTTTCGTGCAGGGCTTGGGCGAGCAGTACTTC.

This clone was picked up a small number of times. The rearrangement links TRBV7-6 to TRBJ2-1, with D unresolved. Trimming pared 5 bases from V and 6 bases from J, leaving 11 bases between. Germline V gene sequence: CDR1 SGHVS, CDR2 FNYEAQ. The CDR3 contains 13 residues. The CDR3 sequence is CASSHNPVNEQFF. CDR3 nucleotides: TGTGCCAGCAGCCATAATCCCGTCAATGAGCAGTTCTTC.

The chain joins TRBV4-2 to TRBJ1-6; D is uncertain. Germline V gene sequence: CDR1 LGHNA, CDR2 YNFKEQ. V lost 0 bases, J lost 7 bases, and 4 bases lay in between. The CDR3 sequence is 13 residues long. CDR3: CASSQEANSPLHF. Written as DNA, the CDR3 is TGTGCCAGCAGCCAAGAGGCCAATTCACCCCTCCACTTT.

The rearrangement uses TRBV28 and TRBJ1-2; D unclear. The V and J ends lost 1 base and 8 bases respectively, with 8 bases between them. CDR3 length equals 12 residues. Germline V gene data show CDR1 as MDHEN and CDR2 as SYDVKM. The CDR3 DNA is TGTGCCAGCAGTTTATCTGTGAAGGGCTACACCTTC. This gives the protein CASSLSVKGYTF.

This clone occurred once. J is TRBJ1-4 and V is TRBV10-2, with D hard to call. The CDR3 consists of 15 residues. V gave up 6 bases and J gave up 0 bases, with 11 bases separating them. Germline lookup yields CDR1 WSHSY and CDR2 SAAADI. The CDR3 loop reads CASSLLQATNEKLFF. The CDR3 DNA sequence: TGCGCCAGCAGCTTACTTCAAGCAACTAATGAAAAACTGTTTTTT.

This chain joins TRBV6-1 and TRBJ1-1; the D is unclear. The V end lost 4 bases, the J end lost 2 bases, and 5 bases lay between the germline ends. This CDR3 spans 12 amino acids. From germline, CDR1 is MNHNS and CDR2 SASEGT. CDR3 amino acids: CASSAQNTEAFF. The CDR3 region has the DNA TGTGCCAGCAGTGCCCAAAACACTGAAGCTTTCTTT.

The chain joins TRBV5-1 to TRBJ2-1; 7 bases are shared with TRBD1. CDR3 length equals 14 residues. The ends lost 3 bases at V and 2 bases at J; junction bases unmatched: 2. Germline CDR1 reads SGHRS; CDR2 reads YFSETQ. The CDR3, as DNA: TGCGCCAGCAGCTACGGACAGGCCTACAATGAGCAGTTCTTC. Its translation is CASSYGQAYNEQFF.

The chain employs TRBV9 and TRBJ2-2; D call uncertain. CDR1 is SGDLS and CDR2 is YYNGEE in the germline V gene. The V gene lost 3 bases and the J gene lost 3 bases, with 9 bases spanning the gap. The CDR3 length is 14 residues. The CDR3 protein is CASSGIGDTGELFF. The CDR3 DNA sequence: TGTGCCAGCAGCGGGATTGGGGACACCGGGGAGCTGTTTTTT.

Here the CDR3 reads CASSLADSNYGYTF. The CDR3 DNA reads as TGTGCCAGCAGCTTGGCGGACAGCAACTATGGCTACACCTTC. This chain joins TRBV5-4 and TRBJ1-2, with D possibly TRBD1 on 6 matching bases. The CDR3 runs 14 residues. The V and J ends lost 0 bases and 2 bases respectively, with 8 bases between them. Germline V gives CDR1 SGHNT, CDR2 YYREEE (reference sequence).

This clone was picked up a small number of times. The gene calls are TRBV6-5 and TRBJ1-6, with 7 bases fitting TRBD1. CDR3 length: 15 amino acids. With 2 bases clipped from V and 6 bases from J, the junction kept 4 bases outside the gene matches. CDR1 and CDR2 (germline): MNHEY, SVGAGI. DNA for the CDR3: TGTGCCAGCAGTTACGAGGGGGCGGGTAATTCACCCCTCCACTTT. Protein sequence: CASSYEGAGNSPLHF.

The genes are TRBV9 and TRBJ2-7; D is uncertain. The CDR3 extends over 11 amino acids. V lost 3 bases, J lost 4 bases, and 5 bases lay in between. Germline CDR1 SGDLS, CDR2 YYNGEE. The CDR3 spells CASSEGYEQYF. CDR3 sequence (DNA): TGTGCCAGCAGCGAGGGATACGAGCAGTACTTC.

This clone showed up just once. The CDR3 DNA is TGTGCCAGCAGTCTTAACTATGGCTACACCTTC. The encoded protein is CASSLNYGYTF. The chain combines TRBV6-6 with TRBJ1-2, with unresolved D. The length of the CDR3 is 11 residues. Trimming removed 5 bases at V and 1 base at J, with 2 bases between. Germline V lookup: CDR1 MNHNY, CDR2 SVGAGI (reference sequence).

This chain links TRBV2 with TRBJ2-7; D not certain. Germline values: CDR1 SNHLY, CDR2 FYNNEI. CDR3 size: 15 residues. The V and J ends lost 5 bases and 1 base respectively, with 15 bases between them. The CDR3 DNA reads TGTGCCAGCAGTCCTGACTCGTCGACGTCCTACGAGCAGTACTTC. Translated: CASSPDSSTSYEQYF. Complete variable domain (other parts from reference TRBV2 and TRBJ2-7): EPEVTQTPSHQVTQMGQEVILRCVPISNHLYFYWYRQILGQKVEFLVSFYNNEISEKSEIFDDQFSVERPDGSNFTLKIRSTKLEDSAMYFCASSPDSSTSYEQYFGPGTRLTVT.

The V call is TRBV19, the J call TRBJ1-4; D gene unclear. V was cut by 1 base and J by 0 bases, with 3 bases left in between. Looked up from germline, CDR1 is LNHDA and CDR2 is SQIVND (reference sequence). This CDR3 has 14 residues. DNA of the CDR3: TGTGCCAGTAGTATAGGTTCAACTAATGAAAAACTGTTTTTT. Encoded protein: CASSIGSTNEKLFF. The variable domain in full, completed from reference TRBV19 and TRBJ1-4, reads DGGITQSPKYLFRKEGQNVTLSCEQNLNHDAMYWYRQDPGQGLRLIYYSQIVNDFQKGDIAEGYSVSREKKESFPLTVTSAQKNPTAFYLCASSIGSTNEKLFFGSGTQLSVL.

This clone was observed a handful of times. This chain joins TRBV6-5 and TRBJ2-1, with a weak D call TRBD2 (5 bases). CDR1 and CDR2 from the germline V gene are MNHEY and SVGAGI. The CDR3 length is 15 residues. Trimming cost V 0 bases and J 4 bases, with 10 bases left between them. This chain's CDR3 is CASSYSTSGYNEQFF. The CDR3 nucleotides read TGTGCCAGCAGTTACTCAACTAGTGGATACAATGAGCAGTTCTTC.

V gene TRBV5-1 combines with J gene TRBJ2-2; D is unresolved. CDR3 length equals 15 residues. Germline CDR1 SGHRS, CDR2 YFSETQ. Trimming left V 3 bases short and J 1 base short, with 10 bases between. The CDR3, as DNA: TGCGCCAGCAGCTCGGGTATGGGGAACACCGGGGAGCTGTTTTTT. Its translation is CASSSGMGNTGELFF.

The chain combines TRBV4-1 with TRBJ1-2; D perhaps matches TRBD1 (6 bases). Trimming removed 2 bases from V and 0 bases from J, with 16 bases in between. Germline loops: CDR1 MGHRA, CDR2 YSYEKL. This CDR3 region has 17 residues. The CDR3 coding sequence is TGCGCCAGCAGCCAAAAAATCCGTGCAGGGGCTAACTATGGCTACACCTTC. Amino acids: CASSQKIRAGANYGYTF.

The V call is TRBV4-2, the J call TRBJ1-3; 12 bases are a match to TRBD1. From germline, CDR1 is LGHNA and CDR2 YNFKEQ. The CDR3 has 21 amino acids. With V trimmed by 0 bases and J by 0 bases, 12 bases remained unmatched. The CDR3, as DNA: TGTGCCAGCAGCCAAGAGTTAGGGACAGGGGGCTTAATAGCCTCTGGAAACACCATATATTTT. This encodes CASSQELGTGGLIASGNTIYF.

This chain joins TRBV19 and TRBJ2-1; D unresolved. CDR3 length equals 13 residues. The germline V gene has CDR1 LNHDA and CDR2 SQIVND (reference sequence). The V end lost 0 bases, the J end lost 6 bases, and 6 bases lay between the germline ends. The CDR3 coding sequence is TGTGCCAGTAGTATAGACAGCCGCAATGAGCAGTTCTTC. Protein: CASSIDSRNEQFF.